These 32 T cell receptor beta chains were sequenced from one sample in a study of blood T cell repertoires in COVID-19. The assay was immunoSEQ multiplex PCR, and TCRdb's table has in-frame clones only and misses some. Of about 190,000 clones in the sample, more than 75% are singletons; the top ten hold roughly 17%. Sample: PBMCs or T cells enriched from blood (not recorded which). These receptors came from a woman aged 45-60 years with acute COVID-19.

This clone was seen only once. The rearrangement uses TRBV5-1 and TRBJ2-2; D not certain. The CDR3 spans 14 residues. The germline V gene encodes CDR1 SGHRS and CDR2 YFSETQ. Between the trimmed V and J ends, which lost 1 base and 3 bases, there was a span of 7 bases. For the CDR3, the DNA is TGCGCCAGCAGCTTGATGGCAGACACCGGGGAGCTGTTTTTT. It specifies CASSLMADTGELFF.

CDR3 protein: CASSRGGGAGELFF. Written as DNA, the CDR3 is TGTGCCAGTTCCCGGGGAGGAGGGGCCGGGGAGCTGTTTTTT. The chain couples TRBV19 to TRBJ2-2; possibly TRBD2 for D (6 bases). The CDR3 runs to 14 residues. V was trimmed by 8 bases and J by 6 bases, leaving 16 bases between them. Per germline, CDR1 LNHDA and CDR2 SQIVND (reference sequence).

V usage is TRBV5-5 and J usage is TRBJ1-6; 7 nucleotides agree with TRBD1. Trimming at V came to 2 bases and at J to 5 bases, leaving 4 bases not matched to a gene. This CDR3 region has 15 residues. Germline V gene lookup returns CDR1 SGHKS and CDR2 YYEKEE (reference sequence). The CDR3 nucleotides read TGTGCCAGCAGCTTACCCAGGGGGGATAATTCACCCCTCCACTTT. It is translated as CASSLPRGDNSPLHF.

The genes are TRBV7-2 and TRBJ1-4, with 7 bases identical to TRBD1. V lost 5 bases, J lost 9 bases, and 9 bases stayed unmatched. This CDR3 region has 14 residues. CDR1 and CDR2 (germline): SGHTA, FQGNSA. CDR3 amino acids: CASSPGDRAQKLFF. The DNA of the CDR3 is TGTGCCAGCAGCCCCGGTGACAGGGCCCAAAAACTGTTTTTT.

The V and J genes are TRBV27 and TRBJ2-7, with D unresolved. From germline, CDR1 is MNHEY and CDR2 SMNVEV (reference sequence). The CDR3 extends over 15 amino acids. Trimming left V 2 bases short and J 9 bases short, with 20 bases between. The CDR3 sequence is CASSLGDPTRGRQYV. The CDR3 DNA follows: TGTGCCAGCAGTTTAGGTGATCCAACCCGAGGTAGGCAGTACGTC.

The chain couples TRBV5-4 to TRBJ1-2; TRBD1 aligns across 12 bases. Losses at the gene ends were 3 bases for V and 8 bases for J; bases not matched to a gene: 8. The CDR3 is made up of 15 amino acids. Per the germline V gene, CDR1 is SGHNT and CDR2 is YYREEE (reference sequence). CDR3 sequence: CASSSLRDRGRGYTF. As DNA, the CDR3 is TGTGCCAGCAGCTCACTCCGGGACAGGGGGCGAGGCTACACCTTC.

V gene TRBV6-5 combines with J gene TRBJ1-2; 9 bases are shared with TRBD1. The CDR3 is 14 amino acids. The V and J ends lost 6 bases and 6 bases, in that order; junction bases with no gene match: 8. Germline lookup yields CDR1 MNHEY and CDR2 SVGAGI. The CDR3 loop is CASSNRGQEDGYTF. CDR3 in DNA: TGTGCCAGCAGCAACAGGGGGCAGGAGGATGGCTACACCTTC.

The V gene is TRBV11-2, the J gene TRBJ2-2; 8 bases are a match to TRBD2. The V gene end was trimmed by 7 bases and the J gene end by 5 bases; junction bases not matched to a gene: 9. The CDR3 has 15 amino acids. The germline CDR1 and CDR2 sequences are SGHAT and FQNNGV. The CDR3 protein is CASTPAGARTGELFF. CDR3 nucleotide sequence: TGTGCCAGCACCCCAGCGGGGGCCCGAACCGGGGAGCTGTTTTTT.

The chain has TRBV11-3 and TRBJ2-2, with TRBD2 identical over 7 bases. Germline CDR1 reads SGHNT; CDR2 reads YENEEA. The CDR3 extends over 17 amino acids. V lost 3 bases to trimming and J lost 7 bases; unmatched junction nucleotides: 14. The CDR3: CASSFQVGRGVIGELFF. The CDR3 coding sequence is TGTGCCAGCAGCTTTCAAGTAGGACGGGGGGTAATCGGGGAGCTGTTTTTT.

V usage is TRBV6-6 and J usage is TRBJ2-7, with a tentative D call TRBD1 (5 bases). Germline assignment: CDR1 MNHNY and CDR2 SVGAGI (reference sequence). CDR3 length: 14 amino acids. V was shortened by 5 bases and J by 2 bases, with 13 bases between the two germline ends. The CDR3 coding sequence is TGTGCCAGCAGTAAGGACACGCGCACCTACGAGCAGTACGTC. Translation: CASSKDTRTYEQYV.

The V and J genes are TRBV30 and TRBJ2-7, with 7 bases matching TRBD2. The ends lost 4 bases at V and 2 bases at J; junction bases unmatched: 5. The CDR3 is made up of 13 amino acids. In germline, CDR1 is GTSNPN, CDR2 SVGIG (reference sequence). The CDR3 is CAWTGGATYEQYV. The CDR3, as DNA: TGTGCCTGGACGGGGGGTGCAACCTACGAGCAGTACGTC.

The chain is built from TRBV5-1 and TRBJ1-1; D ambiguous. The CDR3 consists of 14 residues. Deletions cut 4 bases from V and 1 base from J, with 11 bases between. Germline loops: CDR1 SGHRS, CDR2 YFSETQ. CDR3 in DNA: TGCGCCAGCAGCGTCTACCCTACGAACACTGAAGCTTTCTTT. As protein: CASSVYPTNTEAFF. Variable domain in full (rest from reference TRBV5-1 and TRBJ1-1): KAGVTQTPRYLIKTRGQQVTLSCSPISGHRSVSWYQQTPGQGLQFLFEYFSETQRNKGNFPGRFSGRQFSNSRSEMNVSTLELGDSALYLCASSVYPTNTEAFFGQGTRLTVV.

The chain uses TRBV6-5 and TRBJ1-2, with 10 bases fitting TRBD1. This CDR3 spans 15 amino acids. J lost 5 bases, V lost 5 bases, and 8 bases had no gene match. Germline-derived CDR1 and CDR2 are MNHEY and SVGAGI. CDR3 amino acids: CASSPRQGAWYGYTF. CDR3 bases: TGTGCCAGCAGTCCCCGACAGGGGGCCTGGTATGGCTACACCTTC.

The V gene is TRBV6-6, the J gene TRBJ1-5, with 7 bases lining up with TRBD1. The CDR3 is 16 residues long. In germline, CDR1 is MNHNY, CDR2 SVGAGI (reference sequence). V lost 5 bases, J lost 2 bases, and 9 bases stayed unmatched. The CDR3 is CASSQGHRGRNQPQHF. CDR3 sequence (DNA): TGTGCCAGCAGTCAAGGACACAGGGGACGCAATCAGCCCCAGCATTTT.

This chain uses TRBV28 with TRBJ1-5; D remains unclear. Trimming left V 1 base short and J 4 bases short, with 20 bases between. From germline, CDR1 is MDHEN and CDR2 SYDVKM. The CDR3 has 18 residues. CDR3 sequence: CASSLSVGLGSHNQPQHF. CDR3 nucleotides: TGTGCCAGCAGTTTATCGGTCGGGTTAGGAAGTCATAATCAGCCCCAGCATTTT.

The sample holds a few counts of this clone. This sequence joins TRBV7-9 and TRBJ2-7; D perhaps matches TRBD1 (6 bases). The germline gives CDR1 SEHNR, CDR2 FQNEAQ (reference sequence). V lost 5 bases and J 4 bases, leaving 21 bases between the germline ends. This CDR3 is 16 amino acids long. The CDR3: CASSGQTGSSRYEQYV. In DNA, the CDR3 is TGTGCCAGCAGCGGACAAACAGGGTCCTCCCGTTACGAGCAGTACGTC.

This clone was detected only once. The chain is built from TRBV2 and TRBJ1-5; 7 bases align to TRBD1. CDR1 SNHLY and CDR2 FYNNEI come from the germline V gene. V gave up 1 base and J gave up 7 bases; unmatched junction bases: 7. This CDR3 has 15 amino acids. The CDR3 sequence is CASSEGGGVGQPQHF. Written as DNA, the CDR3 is TGTGCCAGCAGTGAAGGAGGGGGCGTGGGGCAGCCCCAGCATTTT.

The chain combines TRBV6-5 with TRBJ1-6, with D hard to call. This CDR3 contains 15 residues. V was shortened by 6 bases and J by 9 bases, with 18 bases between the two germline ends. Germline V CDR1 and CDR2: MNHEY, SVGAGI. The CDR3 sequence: CASRSISSGSSPLHF. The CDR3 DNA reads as TGTGCCAGCAGATCAATATCCTCCGGTAGTTCACCCCTCCACTTT.

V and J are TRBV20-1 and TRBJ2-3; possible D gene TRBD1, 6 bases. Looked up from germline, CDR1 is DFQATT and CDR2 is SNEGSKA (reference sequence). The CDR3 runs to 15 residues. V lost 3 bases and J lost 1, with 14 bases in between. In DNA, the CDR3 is TGCAGTGCTAGTCCCAACAGGGTAGGCACAGATACGCAGTATTTT. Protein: CSASPNRVGTDTQYF.

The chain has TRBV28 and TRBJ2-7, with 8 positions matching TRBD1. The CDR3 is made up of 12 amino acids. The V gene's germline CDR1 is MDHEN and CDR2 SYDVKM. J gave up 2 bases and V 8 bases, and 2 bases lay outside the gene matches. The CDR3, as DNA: TGTGCCAGCGGACAGGGCCCCTACGAGCAGTACGTC. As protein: CASGQGPYEQYV.

CDR3 DNA sequence: TGTGCCAGCAGTAGCGGGGCGGGGGACCGAGGGACCTACGAGCAGTACGTC. Amino acid sequence: CASSSGAGDRGTYEQYV. The chain links TRBV6-2 or TRBV6-3 to TRBJ2-7; 7 bases align to TRBD2. V lost 5 bases and J lost 2; bases outside the gene matches: 15. Germline V gives CDR1 MNHEY, CDR2 SVGEGT. The CDR3 covers 17 residues.

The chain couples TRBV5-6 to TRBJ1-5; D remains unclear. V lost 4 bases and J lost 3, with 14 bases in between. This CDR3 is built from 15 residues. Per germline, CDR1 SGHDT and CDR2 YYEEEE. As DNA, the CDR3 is TGTGCCAGCAGCCTCGGGAGGGCCGCCAATCAGCCCCAGCATTTT. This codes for CASSLGRAANQPQHF.

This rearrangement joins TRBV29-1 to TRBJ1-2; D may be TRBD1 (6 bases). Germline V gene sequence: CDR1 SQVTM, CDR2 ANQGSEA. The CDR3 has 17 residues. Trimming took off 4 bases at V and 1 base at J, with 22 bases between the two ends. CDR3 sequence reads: CSVVLSTGMYGNYGYTF. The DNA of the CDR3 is TGCAGCGTTGTTCTGAGCACAGGGATGTATGGTAACTATGGCTACACCTTC.

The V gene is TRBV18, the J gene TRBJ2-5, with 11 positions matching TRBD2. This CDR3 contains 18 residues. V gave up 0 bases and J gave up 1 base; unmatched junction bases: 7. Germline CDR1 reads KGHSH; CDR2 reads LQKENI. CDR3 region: CASSPPTGTSGIQETQYF. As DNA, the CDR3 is TGTGCCAGCTCACCACCTACCGGGACTAGCGGAATCCAAGAGACCCAGTACTTC.

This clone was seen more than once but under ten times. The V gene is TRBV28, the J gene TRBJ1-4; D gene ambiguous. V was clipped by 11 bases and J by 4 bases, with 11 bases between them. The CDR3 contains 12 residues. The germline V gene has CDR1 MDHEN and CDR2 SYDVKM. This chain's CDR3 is CASQVGNEKLFF. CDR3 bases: TGTGCCTCTCAGGTCGGTAATGAAAAACTGTTTTTT.

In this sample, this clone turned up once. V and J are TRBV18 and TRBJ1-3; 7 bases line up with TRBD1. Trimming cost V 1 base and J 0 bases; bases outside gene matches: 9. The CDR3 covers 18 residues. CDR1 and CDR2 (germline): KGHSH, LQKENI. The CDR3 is CASSPRSWDSLSGNTIYF. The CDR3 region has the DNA TGTGCCAGCTCACCACGATCCTGGGACAGCCTCTCTGGAAACACCATATATTTT.

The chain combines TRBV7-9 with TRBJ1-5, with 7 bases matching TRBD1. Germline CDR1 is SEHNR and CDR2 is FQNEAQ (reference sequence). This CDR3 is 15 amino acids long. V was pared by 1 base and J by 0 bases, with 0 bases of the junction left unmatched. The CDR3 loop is CASSLGQGSNQPQHF. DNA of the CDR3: TGTGCCAGCAGCTTAGGACAGGGTAGCAATCAGCCCCAGCATTTT.

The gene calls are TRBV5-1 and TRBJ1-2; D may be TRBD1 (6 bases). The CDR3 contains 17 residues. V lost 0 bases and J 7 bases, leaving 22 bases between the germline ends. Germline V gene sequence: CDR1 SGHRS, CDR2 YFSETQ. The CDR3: CASSLGFTGTQTGGYTF. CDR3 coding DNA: TGCGCCAGCAGCTTGGGATTTACAGGGACCCAAACCGGTGGCTACACCTTC. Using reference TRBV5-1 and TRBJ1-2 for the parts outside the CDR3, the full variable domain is KAGVTQTPRYLIKTRGQQVTLSCSPISGHRSVSWYQQTPGQGLQFLFEYFSETQRNKGNFPGRFSGRQFSNSRSEMNVSTLELGDSALYLCASSLGFTGTQTGGYTFGSGTRLTVV.

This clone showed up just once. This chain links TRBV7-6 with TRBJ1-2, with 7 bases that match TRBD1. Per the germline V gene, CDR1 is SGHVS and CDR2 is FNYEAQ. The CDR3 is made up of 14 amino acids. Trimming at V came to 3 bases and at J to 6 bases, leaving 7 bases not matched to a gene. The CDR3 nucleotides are TGTGCCAGCAGCTTGGGCAGGGGGATGGATGGCTACACCTTC. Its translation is CASSLGRGMDGYTF.

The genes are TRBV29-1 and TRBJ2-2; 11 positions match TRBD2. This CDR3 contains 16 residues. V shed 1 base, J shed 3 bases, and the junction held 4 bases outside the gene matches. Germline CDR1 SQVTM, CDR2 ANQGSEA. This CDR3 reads CSVEVAGGRYTGELFF. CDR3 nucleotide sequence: TGCAGCGTTGAAGTAGCGGGGGGGCGGTACACCGGGGAGCTGTTTTTT.

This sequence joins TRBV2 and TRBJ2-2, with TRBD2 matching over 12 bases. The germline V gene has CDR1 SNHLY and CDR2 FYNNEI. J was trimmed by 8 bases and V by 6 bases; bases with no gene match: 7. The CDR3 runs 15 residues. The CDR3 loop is CASRGRTSGTGELFF. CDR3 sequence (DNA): TGTGCCAGCAGGGGTAGGACTAGCGGGACTGGGGAGCTGTTTTTT.

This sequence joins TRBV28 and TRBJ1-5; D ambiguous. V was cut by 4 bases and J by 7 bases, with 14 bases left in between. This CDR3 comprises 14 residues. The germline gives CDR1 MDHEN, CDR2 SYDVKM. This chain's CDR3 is CASSYGPIRQPQHF. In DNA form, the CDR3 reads TGTGCCAGCAGTTATGGCCCCATCAGGCAGCCCCAGCATTTT.